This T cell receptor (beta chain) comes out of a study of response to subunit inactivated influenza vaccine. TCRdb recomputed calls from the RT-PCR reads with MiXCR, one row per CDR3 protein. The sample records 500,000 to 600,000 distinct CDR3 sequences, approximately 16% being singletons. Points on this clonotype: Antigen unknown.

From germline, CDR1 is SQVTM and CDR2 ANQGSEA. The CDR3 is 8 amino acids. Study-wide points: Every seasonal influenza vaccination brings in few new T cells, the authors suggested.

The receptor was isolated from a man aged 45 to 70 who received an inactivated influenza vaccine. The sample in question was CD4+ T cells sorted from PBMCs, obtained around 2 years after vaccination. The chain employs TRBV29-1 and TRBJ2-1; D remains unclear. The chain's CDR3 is CSTGEQFF. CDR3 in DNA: TGCAGTACCGGTGAGCAGTTCTTC.